This paragraph covers one T cell receptor (beta chain) sequence. Compared with germline, one end of the junction differs, possibly owing to a read error. RNA was extracted and reverse transcribed into cDNA as the sequencing template. The protocol was immunoSEQ multiplex PCR, while the TCRdb copy is restricted to in-frame clones and leaves out a portion. The repertoire has roughly 180,000 clones, approximately 62% of them found once; the top ten carry around 1.8%. PBMCs yielded sorted CD4+ and CD8+ T cells. Germline V CDR1 and CDR2: SGHNT, YYREEE (reference sequence). This CDR3 has 13 amino acids. This sample is part of a study of CD8+ T cells in alopecia areata. Study summary: Treated patients swallowed 5 to 10 mg of oral tofacitinib twice daily. Tofacitinib ran for 6 to 18 months before 6 months off drug.

Sample: CD4+ T cells sorted from blood, taken at week 0. This sequence originates from a human donor with alopecia areata. This chain uses TRBV5-4 with TRBJ2-4; perhaps TRBD2 as D (6 bases). In DNA form, the CDR3 reads TGTGCCAGCAGCTTGCATCTGGACGGGACTCGTTGGTTC. Its protein product is CASSLHLDGTRWF.